This TCR beta chain appears in the sequencing data of a study of PD-1 blockade in classical Hodgkin lymphoma. This CDR3 is 16 amino acids long. After removal of 4 bases from V and 0 bases from J, the junction contained 5 bases not matched to a gene. Germline CDR1 reads MGHDK; CDR2 reads SYGVNS. Every patient had relapsed following autologous stem cell transplantation, and cohorts differed in brentuximab vedotin exposure. This clone was seen only a few times. Here immunoSEQ multiplex PCR was the method, and the copy in TCRdb shows in-frame clones only, minus some. Seen here are about 40,000 clones, 85% to 90% observed once, and the top ten hold around 7.7%.

Sequencing used peripheral blood mononuclear cells (PBMCs), obtained before the second cycle of nivolumab. The receptor comes from a human donor with classical Hodgkin lymphoma. This chain uses TRBV25-1 with TRBJ1-5; 8 bases line up with TRBD1. The CDR3 spells CASSGGTGYSNQPQHF. The CDR3 DNA sequence: TGTGCCAGCAGTGGCGGGACAGGATATAGCAATCAGCCCCAGCATTTT.